A selection of T cell receptor beta chains follows, all from one sample in a study of blood T cell repertoires in COVID-19. Here immunoSEQ multiplex PCR was the method, and the copy in TCRdb shows in-frame clones only, minus some. There are fewer than 350,000 clones in the sample; 70% to 90% occur only once, and approximately 8.1% lies in the top ten. The source material was peripheral blood. The source is a woman aged 45-60 years who had recovered from COVID-19. Each CDR3 is given with its conserved first and last residue. The D gene is left open where the match is weak. Expanded clones get a size class; other rows say once, few or many, or leave the size out.

clone_size	v_call	j_call	d_call	cdr3_aa	cdr3_nt
-	TRBV7-3	TRBJ2-1	-	CASSLGAMGNEQFF	TGTGCCAGCAGCTTAGGGGCGATGGGGAATGAGCAGTTCTTC
-	TRBV18	TRBJ2-7	-	CASSPLRESAYEQYF	TGTGCCAGCTCACCATTAAGGGAGTCTGCCTACGAGCAGTACTTC
-	TRBV4-3	TRBJ2-4	TRBD1	CASSQAGHRGDIQYF	TGCGCCAGCAGCCAAGCTGGCCACAGGGGTGACATTCAGTACTTC
-	TRBV19	TRBJ1-5	TRBD1	CATRTGGYSNQPQHF	TGTGCCACCCGGACAGGGGGCTATAGCAATCAGCCCCAGCATTTT
-	TRBV2	TRBJ1-2	TRBD1	CASSERARGDGYTF	TGTGCCAGCAGTGAACGGGCCAGGGGGGACGGCTACACCTTC
-	TRBV28	TRBJ2-5	TRBD2	CASSLNGLVGETQYF	TGTGCCAGCAGTTTAAATGGACTAGTGGGTGAGACCCAGTACTTC
-	TRBV29-1	TRBJ2-2	TRBD1	CSADRANTGELFF	TGCAGCGCAGACAGGGCGAACACCGGGGAGCTGTTTTTT
-	TRBV30	TRBJ1-1	-	CAWSEQGKAFF	TGTGCCTGGAGTGAGCAGGGAAAGGCTTTCTTT
-	TRBV24-1	TRBJ1-5	-	CATSHRDYDQPQHF	TGTGCCACCAGCCACAGGGATTATGATCAGCCCCAGCATTTT
-	TRBV7-2	TRBJ2-7	-	CASSRTGSEQYF	TGTGCCAGCAGCCGAACGGGTAGCGAGCAGTACTTC
-	TRBV3-1/TRBV3-2	TRBJ1-2	TRBD1	CASSQGVSRGHGYTF	TGTGCCAGCAGCCAAGGGGTAAGCAGGGGGCATGGCTACACCTTC
-	TRBV20-1	TRBJ2-1	TRBD2	CSASSYSGNYNEQFF	TGCAGTGCTAGTTCCTATAGCGGGAATTACAATGAGCAGTTCTTC
-	TRBV28	TRBJ1-2	-	CASSQPSQGVGGYTF	TGTGCCAGCAGTCAGCCCTCACAGGGTGTGGGCGGCTACACCTTC
-	TRBV6-1	TRBJ2-5	TRBD2	CASSEGGLASETQYF	TGTGCCAGCAGTGAGGGGGGACTAGCATCAGAGACCCAGTACTTC
-	TRBV5-1	TRBJ1-1	TRBD1	CASSLVGQYTEAFF	TGCGCCAGCAGCTTGGTGGGACAGTACACTGAAGCTTTCTTT
-	TRBV20-1	TRBJ2-2	-	CSASDPGGELFF	TGCAGTGCTAGTGACCCGGGCGGGGAGCTGTTTTTT
-	TRBV27	TRBJ2-2	TRBD1	CASSQTGLGELFF	TGTGCCAGCAGTCAGACAGGGCTCGGGGAGCTGTTTTTT
-	TRBV4-3	TRBJ1-1	-	CASSQGSQGEAFF	TGCGCCAGCAGCCAAGGATCACAGGGTGAAGCTTTCTTT
many	TRBV4-2	TRBJ2-7	-	CASQPSGRSEQYF	TGTGCCAGTCAACCCTCGGGGAGAAGCGAGCAGTACTTC
-	TRBV12-3/TRBV12-4	TRBJ2-1	-	CASTTYYHNEQFF	TGTGCCAGCACAACGTACTACCACAATGAGCAGTTCTTC
-	TRBV5-4	TRBJ1-2	-	CASSTDGGSFYGYTF	TGTGCCAGCAGCACCGATGGAGGGAGTTTCTATGGCTACACCTTC
-	TRBV7-2	TRBJ1-5	-	CASSSQGRRNQPQHF	TGTGCCAGCAGCTCACAGGGAAGGAGGAATCAGCCCCAGCATTTT
-	TRBV4-2	TRBJ1-2	-	CASSQNSRTNYGYTF	TGTGCCAGCAGCCAAAACAGCAGAACGAACTATGGCTACACCTTC
few	TRBV4-2	TRBJ2-7	-	CASSQGRGFGTYEQYF	TGTGCCAGCAGCCAAGGGAGGGGTTTTGGGACCTACGAGCAGTACTTC
-	TRBV7-8	TRBJ1-1	-	CASSSRRGLSTEAFF	TGTGCCAGCAGCTCCAGGCGGGGTTTGAGCACTGAAGCTTTCTTT
-	TRBV4-2	TRBJ1-3	TRBD1	CASSQGAGQGGNTIYF	TGTGCCAGCAGCCAAGGGGCGGGACAGGGAGGAAACACCATATATTTT
-	TRBV5-4	TRBJ1-4	-	CASSPAGERTNEKLFF	TGTGCCAGCAGCCCTGCAGGGGAGAGGACTAATGAAAAACTGTTTTTT
-	TRBV6-2/TRBV6-3	TRBJ2-1	TRBD2	CASSWEGRGYNEQFF	TGTGCCAGCAGTTGGGAGGGGAGAGGTTACAATGAGCAGTTCTTC
-	TRBV7-2	TRBJ1-1	TRBD1	CASRPQGAGSEAFF	TGTGCCAGCAGACCTCAGGGGGCGGGAAGTGAAGCTTTCTTT
-	TRBV5-5	TRBJ1-5	-	CASSSPPEPQHF	TGTGCCAGCAGCTCCCCACCAGAGCCCCAGCATTTT
-	TRBV5-8	TRBJ1-5	TRBD1	CASSRRDSNNQPQHF	TGTGCCAGCAGCCGCAGGGACAGTAACAATCAGCCCCAGCATTTT
many	TRBV27	TRBJ2-7	-	CASGAGTRGQYF	TGTGCCAGCGGGGCCGGGACAAGAGGACAGTACTTC